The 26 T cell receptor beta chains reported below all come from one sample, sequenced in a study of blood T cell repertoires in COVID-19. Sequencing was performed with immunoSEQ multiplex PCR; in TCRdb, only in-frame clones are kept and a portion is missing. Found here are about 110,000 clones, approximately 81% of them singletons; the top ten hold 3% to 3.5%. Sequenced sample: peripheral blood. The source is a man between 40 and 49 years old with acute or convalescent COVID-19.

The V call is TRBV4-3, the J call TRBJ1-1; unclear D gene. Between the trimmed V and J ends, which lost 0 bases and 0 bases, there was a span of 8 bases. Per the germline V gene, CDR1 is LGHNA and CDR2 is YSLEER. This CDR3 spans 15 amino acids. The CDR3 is CASSQDYPLNTEAFF. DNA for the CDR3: TGCGCCAGCAGCCAAGATTATCCCCTGAACACTGAAGCTTTCTTT.

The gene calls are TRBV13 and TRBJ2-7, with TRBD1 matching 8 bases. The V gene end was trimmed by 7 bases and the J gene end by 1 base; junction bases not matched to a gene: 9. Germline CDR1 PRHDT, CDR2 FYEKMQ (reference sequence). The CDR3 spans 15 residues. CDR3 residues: CASTPIRDRSYEQYF. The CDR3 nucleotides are TGTGCCAGCACCCCCATCCGGGACAGGTCCTACGAGCAGTACTTC.

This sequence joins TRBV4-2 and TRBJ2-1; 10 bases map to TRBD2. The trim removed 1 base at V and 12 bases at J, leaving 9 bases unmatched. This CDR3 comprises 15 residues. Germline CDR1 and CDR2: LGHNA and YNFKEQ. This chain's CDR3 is CASSQVWASGGSQFF. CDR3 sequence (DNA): TGTGCCAGCAGCCAAGTCTGGGCTAGCGGGGGCTCGCAGTTCTTC.

The CDR3 loop is CASSQTSDFLHEQFF. CDR3 sequence (DNA): TGTGCCAGCAGCCAGACTAGCGATTTTCTCCATGAGCAGTTCTTC. V usage is TRBV7-3 and J usage is TRBJ2-1; 8 bases fit TRBD2. The V and J ends lost 5 bases and 8 bases, in that order; junction bases with no gene match: 11. The CDR3 is made up of 15 amino acids. Per the germline V gene, CDR1 is SGHTA and CDR2 is FQGTGA.

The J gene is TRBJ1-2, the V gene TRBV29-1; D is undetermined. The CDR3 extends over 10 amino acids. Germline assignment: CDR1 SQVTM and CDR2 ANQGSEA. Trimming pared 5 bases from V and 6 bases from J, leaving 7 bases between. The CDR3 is CSVRRDGYTF. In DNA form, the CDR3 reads TGCAGCGTTAGACGGGATGGCTACACCTTC.

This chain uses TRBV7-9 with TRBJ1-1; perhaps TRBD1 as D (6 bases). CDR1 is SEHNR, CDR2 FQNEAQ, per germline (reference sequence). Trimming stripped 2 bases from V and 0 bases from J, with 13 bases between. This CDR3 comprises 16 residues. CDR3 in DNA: TGTGCCAGCAGCTTAAGTTTCGGGGGGCTGAACACTGAAGCTTTCTTT. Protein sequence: CASSLSFGGLNTEAFF.

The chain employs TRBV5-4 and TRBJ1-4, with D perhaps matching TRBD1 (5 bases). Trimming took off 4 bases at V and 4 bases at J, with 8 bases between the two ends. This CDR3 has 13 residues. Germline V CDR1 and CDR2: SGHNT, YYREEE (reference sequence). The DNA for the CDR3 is TGTGCCAGCAGCCCGGACATTAATGAAAAACTGTTTTTT. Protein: CASSPDINEKLFF.

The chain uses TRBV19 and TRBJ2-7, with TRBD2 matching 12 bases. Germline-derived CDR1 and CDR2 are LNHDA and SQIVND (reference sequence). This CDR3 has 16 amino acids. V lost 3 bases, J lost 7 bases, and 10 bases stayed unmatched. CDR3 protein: CASSIGLAGGRQEQYF. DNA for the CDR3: TGTGCCAGTAGTATCGGGCTAGCGGGGGGGCGTCAGGAGCAGTACTTC.

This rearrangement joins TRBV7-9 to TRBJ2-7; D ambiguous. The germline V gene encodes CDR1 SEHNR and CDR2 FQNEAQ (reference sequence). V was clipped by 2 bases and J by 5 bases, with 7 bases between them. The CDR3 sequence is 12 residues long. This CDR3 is CASSLLSHEQYF. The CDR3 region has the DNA TGTGCCAGCAGCTTACTCAGTCACGAGCAGTACTTC.

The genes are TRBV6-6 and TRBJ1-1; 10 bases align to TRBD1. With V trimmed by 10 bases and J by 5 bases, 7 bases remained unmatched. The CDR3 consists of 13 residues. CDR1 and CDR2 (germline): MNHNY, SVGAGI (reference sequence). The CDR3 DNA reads TGTGCCACTGCGACAGGGGGCGGGACTGAAGCTTTCTTT. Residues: CATATGGGTEAFF.

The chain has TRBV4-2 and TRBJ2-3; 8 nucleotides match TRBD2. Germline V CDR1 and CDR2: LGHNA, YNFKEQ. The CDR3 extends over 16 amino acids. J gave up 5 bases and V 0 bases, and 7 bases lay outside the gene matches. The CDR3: CASSQETAGALDTQYF. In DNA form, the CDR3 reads TGTGCCAGCAGCCAAGAGACAGCGGGGGCTCTAGATACGCAGTATTTT.

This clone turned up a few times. The CDR3 spells CASSPGSGEGNSPLHF. The CDR3 DNA reads TGTGCCAGCAGCCCAGGGAGCGGGGAGGGAAATTCACCCCTCCACTTT. This chain joins TRBV4-2 and TRBJ1-6, with D possibly TRBD1 on 5 matching bases. Trimming took off 4 bases at V and 7 bases at J, with 17 bases between the two ends. Germline V gives CDR1 LGHNA, CDR2 YNFKEQ. The CDR3 spans 16 residues.

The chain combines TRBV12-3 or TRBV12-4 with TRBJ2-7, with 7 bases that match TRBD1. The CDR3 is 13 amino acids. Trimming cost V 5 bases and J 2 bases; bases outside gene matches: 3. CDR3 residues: CASSRGQAYEQYF. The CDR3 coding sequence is TGTGCCAGCAGTCGAGGACAGGCCTACGAGCAGTACTTC.

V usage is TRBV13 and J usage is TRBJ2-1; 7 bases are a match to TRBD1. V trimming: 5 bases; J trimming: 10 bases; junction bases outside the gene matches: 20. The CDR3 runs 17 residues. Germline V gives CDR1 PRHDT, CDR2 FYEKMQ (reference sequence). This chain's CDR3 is CASSLKKETGKAKEQFF. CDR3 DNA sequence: TGTGCCAGCAGCCTAAAAAAGGAGACAGGGAAGGCAAAGGAGCAGTTCTTC. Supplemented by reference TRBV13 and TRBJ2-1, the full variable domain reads AAGVIQSPRHLIKEKRETATLKCYPIPRHDTVYWYQQGPGQDPQFLISFYEKMQSDKGSIPDRFSAQQFSDYHSELNMSSLELGDSALYFCASSLKKETGKAKEQFFGPGTRLTVL.

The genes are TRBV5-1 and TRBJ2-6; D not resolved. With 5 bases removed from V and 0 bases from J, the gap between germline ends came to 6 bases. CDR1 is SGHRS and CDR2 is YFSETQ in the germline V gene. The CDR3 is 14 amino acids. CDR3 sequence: CASRGVSGANVLTF. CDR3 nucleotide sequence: TGCGCCAGCAGGGGCGTCTCTGGGGCCAACGTCCTGACTTTC. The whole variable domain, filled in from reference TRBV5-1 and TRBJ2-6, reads KAGVTQTPRYLIKTRGQQVTLSCSPISGHRSVSWYQQTPGQGLQFLFEYFSETQRNKGNFPGRFSGRQFSNSRSEMNVSTLELGDSALYLCASRGVSGANVLTFGAGSRLTVL.

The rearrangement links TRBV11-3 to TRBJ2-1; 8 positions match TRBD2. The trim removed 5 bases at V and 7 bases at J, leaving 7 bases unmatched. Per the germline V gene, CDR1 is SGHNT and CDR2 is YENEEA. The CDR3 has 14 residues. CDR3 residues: CASSPGGVGNEQFF. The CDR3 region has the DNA TGTGCCAGCAGCCCCGGGGGGGTCGGGAATGAGCAGTTCTTC.

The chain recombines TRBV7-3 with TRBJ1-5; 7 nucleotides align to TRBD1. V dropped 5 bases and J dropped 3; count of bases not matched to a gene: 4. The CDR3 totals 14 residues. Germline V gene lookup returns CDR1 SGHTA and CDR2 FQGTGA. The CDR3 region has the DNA TGTGCCAGCAGCGCAGGGGGTTTCAATCAGCCCCAGCATTTT. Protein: CASSAGGFNQPQHF. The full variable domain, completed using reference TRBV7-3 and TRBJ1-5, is GAGVSQTPSNKVTEKGKYVELRCDPISGHTALYWYRQSLGQGPEFLIYFQGTGAADDSGLPNDRFFAVRPEGSVSTLKIQRTERGDSAVYLCASSAGGFNQPQHFGDGTRLSIL.

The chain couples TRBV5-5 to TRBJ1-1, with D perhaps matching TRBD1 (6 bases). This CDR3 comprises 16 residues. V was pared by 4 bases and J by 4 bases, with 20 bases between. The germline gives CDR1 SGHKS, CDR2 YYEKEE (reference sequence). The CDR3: CASSPFAGAGGTEAFF. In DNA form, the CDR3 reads TGTGCCAGCAGCCCCTTCGCAGGGGCGGGGGGCACTGAAGCTTTCTTT.

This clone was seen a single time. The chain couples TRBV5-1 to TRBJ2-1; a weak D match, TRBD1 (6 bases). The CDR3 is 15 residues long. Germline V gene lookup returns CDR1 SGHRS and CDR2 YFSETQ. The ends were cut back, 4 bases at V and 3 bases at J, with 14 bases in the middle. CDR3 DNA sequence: TGCGCCAGCAGCCCGTCCGGGACACGCTACAATGAGCAGTTCTTC. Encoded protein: CASSPSGTRYNEQFF. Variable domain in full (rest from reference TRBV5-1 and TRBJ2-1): KAGVTQTPRYLIKTRGQQVTLSCSPISGHRSVSWYQQTPGQGLQFLFEYFSETQRNKGNFPGRFSGRQFSNSRSEMNVSTLELGDSALYLCASSPSGTRYNEQFFGPGTRLTVL.

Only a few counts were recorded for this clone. As DNA, the CDR3 is TGCGCCAGCAGCCAACAACAGGGGGCCGGCGGGGAGCTGTTTTTT. This encodes CASSQQQGAGGELFF. This chain joins TRBV4-1 and TRBJ2-2; 9 bases match TRBD1. The trim removed 2 bases at V and 7 bases at J, leaving 5 bases unmatched. The CDR3 loop spans 15 amino acids. Looked up from germline, CDR1 is MGHRA and CDR2 is YSYEKL.

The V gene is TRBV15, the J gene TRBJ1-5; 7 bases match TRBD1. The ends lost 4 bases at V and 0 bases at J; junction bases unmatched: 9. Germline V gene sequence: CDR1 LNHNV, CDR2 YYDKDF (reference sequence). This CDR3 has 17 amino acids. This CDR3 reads CATSIWQGESSNQPQHF. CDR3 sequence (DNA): TGTGCCACCAGCATCTGGCAGGGGGAAAGTAGCAATCAGCCCCAGCATTTT.

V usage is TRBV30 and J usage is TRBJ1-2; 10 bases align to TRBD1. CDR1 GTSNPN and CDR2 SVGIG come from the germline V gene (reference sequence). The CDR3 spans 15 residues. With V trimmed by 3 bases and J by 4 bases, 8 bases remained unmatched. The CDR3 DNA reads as TGTGCCTGGAGCCGGGACAGGGGAGATGGCTATGGCTACACCTTC. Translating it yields CAWSRDRGDGYGYTF.

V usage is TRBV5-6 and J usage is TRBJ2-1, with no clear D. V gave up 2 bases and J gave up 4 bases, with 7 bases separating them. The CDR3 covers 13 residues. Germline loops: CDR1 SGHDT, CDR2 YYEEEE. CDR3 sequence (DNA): TGTGCCAGCAGCTTCGACATGTACAATGAGCAGTTCTTC. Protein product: CASSFDMYNEQFF.

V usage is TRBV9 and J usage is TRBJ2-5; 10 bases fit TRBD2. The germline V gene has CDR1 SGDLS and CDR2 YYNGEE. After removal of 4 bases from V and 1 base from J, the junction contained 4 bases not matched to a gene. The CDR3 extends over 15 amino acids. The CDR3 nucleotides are TGTGCCAGCAGCACTCAGCGGGGGGGCCAAGAGACCCAGTACTTC. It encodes CASSTQRGGQETQYF.

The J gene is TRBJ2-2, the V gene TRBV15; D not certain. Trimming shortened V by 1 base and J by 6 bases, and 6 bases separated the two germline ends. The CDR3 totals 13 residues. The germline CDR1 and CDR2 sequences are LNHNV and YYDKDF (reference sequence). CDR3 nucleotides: TGTGCCACCAGCAGAGCACGGTCCGGGGAGCTGTTTTTT. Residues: CATSRARSGELFF.

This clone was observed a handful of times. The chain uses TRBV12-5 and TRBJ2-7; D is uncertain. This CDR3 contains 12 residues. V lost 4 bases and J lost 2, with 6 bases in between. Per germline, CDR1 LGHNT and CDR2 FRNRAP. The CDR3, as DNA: TGTGCTAGTGGTTCCGGAGCCTACGAGCAGTACTTC. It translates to CASGSGAYEQYF.